The clone carrying this T cell receptor (beta chain) has just one count. No antigen is known for it. The V and J ends lost 1 base and 9 bases respectively, with 13 bases between them. The CDR3 contains 13 residues. Germline V gene sequence: CDR1 SNHLY, CDR2 FYNNEI. The sample is drawn from a study of T-cell memory formation after mild COVID-19. Overall study: The TCR clusters were mostly specific to one donor.

Findings and limits, study-wide: Among CD4+ contracting clones, most were CM and EM, and CD8+ ones EMRA. Memory from before infection featured some responding clones, which suggests cross-reactive memory joined.

Employing constant-segment primers, 5'RACE generated TCR alpha and TCR beta cDNA libraries bearing sample barcodes and UMIs. TCRdb recomputed calls from the 5' RACE reads with MiXCR, one row per CDR3 protein. Here the sample spans approximately 580,000 distinct CDR3 sequences, around 21% being singletons. V usage is TRBV2 and J usage is TRBJ2-7, with a possible D match to TRBD2 (6 bases). This TCR was sampled from an adult woman who had mild COVID-19 (a few samples of this study predate the infection). Cell type and time point are not known. The sequenced sample was PBMCs or a T cell subset sorted from them (not recorded which). CDR3 region: CASSEGNGGLQYF. The DNA of the CDR3 is TGTGCCAGCAGTGAAGGTAACGGGGGATTGCAGTACTTC.